The rows below give T cell receptor beta chains drawn from one sample of a study of early stage breast cancer tumors. Data came from immunoSEQ multiplex PCR; TCRdb stores just in-frame clones and leaves some out. In the table there are roughly 57,000 clones, 75% to 95% of which are singletons. Sample: blood. Source of these receptors: a person aged 65 to 79 with breast cancer. CDR3s include the opening cysteine and the closing phenylalanine or tryptophan. D genes are given only for firm matches. Expanded clones get a size class; other rows say once, few or many, or leave the size out.

clone_size: .
d_call: .
v_call: TRBV2
j_call: TRBJ1-4
cdr3_nt: TGTGCCAGCAGTGAACTGGAGGAAAAACTGTTTTTT
cdr3_aa: CASSELEEKLFF

clone_size: .
d_call: .
v_call: TRBV7-2
j_call: TRBJ1-4
cdr3_nt: TGTGCCAGCAGCTTATACAGTAATGAAAAACTGTTTTTT
cdr3_aa: CASSLYSNEKLFF

clone_size: once
d_call: .
v_call: TRBV5-1
j_call: TRBJ2-1
cdr3_nt: TGCGCCAGCAGCTTGGGGGGGGACCACCTCTACAATGAGCAGTTCTTC
cdr3_aa: CASSLGGDHLYNEQFF

clone_size: .
d_call: TRBD2
v_call: TRBV19
j_call: TRBJ2-2
cdr3_nt: TGTGCCAGTAGTAGGGTATCCGGGACTAGCGCCGGGGAGCTGTTTTTT
cdr3_aa: CASSRVSGTSAGELFF

clone_size: .
d_call: .
v_call: TRBV7-3
j_call: TRBJ2-5
cdr3_nt: TGTGCCAGCAGCTTAACAGCGCTCGGGGAGACCCAGTACTTC
cdr3_aa: CASSLTALGETQYF

clone_size: .
d_call: .
v_call: TRBV6-5
j_call: TRBJ1-1
cdr3_nt: TGTGCCAGCAGTTACTCCTCTTCGGGGGGGGACACTGAAGCTTTCTTT
cdr3_aa: CASSYSSSGGDTEAFF

clone_size: .
d_call: TRBD1
v_call: TRBV19
j_call: TRBJ1-3
cdr3_nt: TGTGCCAGTAGTACCGGGGACAGCCAGATTGGAAACACCATATATTTT
cdr3_aa: CASSTGDSQIGNTIYF

clone_size: .
d_call: .
v_call: TRBV19
j_call: TRBJ1-1
cdr3_nt: TGTGCCAGTAGCCCCAGGGGAGAAAACACTGAAGCTTTCTTT
cdr3_aa: CASSPRGENTEAFF

clone_size: .
d_call: TRBD2
v_call: TRBV27
j_call: TRBJ2-7
cdr3_nt: TGTGCCAGCAGTTTGGGGGGGACCGGGTACGAGCAGTACTTC
cdr3_aa: CASSLGGTGYEQYF

clone_size: .
d_call: TRBD1
v_call: TRBV2
j_call: TRBJ1-1
cdr3_nt: TGTGCCAGTAGACAGGGCGAAGCTTTCTTT
cdr3_aa: CASRQGEAFF

clone_size: .
d_call: TRBD1
v_call: TRBV2
j_call: TRBJ1-5
cdr3_nt: TGTGCCAGCAGTGAAGTACAGGGGAACAGTCAGCCCCAGCATTTT
cdr3_aa: CASSEVQGNSQPQHF

clone_size: .
d_call: .
v_call: TRBV7-2
j_call: TRBJ2-7
cdr3_nt: TGTGCCAGCAGCTTAGCGGGGGGTGCAAGCTCCTACGAGCAGTACTTC
cdr3_aa: CASSLAGGASSYEQYF

clone_size: .
d_call: TRBD1
v_call: TRBV5-6
j_call: TRBJ1-6
cdr3_nt: TGTGCCAGCAGCCCCCCGTGGGACAGGCTTAATTCACCCCTCCACTTT
cdr3_aa: CASSPPWDRLNSPLHF

clone_size: .
d_call: .
v_call: TRBV5-6
j_call: TRBJ2-7
cdr3_nt: TGTGCCAGCAGCGCCCAGGGGCGAAAATTTTACGAGCAGTACTTC
cdr3_aa: CASSAQGRKFYEQYF

clone_size: once
d_call: .
v_call: TRBV6-6
j_call: TRBJ2-7
cdr3_nt: TGTGCCAGCGCGCCAGGTGGTCCCTACGAGCAGTACTTC
cdr3_aa: CASAPGGPYEQYF

clone_size: .
d_call: TRBD1
v_call: TRBV30
j_call: TRBJ1-2
cdr3_nt: TGTGCCTGGAGTCCCCGGGACAGGTACTATGGCTACACCTTC
cdr3_aa: CAWSPRDRYYGYTF

clone_size: .
d_call: .
v_call: TRBV4-1
j_call: TRBJ1-2
cdr3_nt: TGCGCCAGCAGCCAAGTCGCGGGGGGTTTGGGCTACACCTTC
cdr3_aa: CASSQVAGGLGYTF

clone_size: few
d_call: .
v_call: TRBV27
j_call: TRBJ1-2
cdr3_nt: TGTGCCAGCAGTTTATCGATCGGCAGGAGGGGCTATGGCTACACCTTC
cdr3_aa: CASSLSIGRRGYGYTF

clone_size: .
d_call: TRBD2
v_call: TRBV27
j_call: TRBJ2-7
cdr3_nt: TGTGCCAGCAGTCCCTTCCCGGCGGGAGAGACCTACGAGCAGTACTTC
cdr3_aa: CASSPFPAGETYEQYF

clone_size: .
d_call: .
v_call: TRBV4-2
j_call: TRBJ1-3
cdr3_nt: TGTGCCAGCAGCCAAGAACAGACTGGAAACACCATATATTTT
cdr3_aa: CASSQEQTGNTIYF

clone_size: once
d_call: .
v_call: TRBV4-1
j_call: TRBJ1-3
cdr3_nt: TGCGCCAGCAGCCGGGAGGGACACTCGACTGGAAACACCATATATTTT
cdr3_aa: CASSREGHSTGNTIYF

clone_size: .
d_call: .
v_call: TRBV19
j_call: TRBJ1-2
cdr3_nt: TGTGCCAGTAGTATCTCAGAGGGGGTGGAAGGCTACACCTTC
cdr3_aa: CASSISEGVEGYTF

clone_size: .
d_call: .
v_call: TRBV11-3
j_call: TRBJ2-1
cdr3_nt: TGTGCCAGCAGCTTAGGCCGGGTAGACAATGAGCAGTTCTTC
cdr3_aa: CASSLGRVDNEQFF

clone_size: .
d_call: .
v_call: TRBV6-5
j_call: TRBJ1-3
cdr3_nt: TGTGCCAGCAGTTACTCGAGCGGTGATGGGGGAAACACCATATATTTT
cdr3_aa: CASSYSSGDGGNTIYF

clone_size: once
d_call: TRBD1
v_call: TRBV11-3
j_call: TRBJ2-3
cdr3_nt: TGTGCCAGCAGCCTGGGGGGGACAGGGGCAGATACGCAGTATTTT
cdr3_aa: CASSLGGTGADTQYF

clone_size: .
d_call: TRBD2
v_call: TRBV4-3
j_call: TRBJ2-7
cdr3_nt: TGCGCCAGCAGCTCTGCGGGGGGCGAGCAGTACTTC
cdr3_aa: CASSSAGGEQYF

clone_size: .
d_call: TRBD1
v_call: TRBV2
j_call: TRBJ2-2
cdr3_nt: TGTGCCAGCAGGGAACAGGGGGACTTCGGGGAGCTGTTTTTT
cdr3_aa: CASREQGDFGELFF

clone_size: .
d_call: TRBD1
v_call: TRBV6-5
j_call: TRBJ1-1
cdr3_nt: TGTGCCAGCAGTTCGGACAGGGAGGGACCTGAAGCTTTCTTT
cdr3_aa: CASSSDREGPEAFF

clone_size: .
d_call: TRBD1
v_call: TRBV6-5
j_call: TRBJ2-7
cdr3_nt: TGTGCCAGCCGATCCGACAGGGGGGCCTACGAGCAGTACTTC
cdr3_aa: CASRSDRGAYEQYF

clone_size: .
d_call: TRBD1
v_call: TRBV30
j_call: TRBJ1-2
cdr3_nt: TGTGCCTGGGAGGACAGGGGCTATGGCTACACCTTC
cdr3_aa: CAWEDRGYGYTF

clone_size: .
d_call: .
v_call: TRBV19
j_call: TRBJ1-2
cdr3_nt: TGTGCCAGTAGTCCGGTGGGCGTGACCGGTAACTATGGCTACACCTTC
cdr3_aa: CASSPVGVTGNYGYTF

clone_size: .
d_call: TRBD1
v_call: TRBV6-4
j_call: TRBJ1-2
cdr3_nt: TGTGCCAGCACAGAAAGGGGGCTGGACTATGGCTACACCTTC
cdr3_aa: CASTERGLDYGYTF

clone_size: .
d_call: TRBD2
v_call: TRBV2
j_call: TRBJ2-1
cdr3_nt: TGTGCCAGCAGGGAAGCGGGAGGGCCGGGTGAGCAGTTCTTC
cdr3_aa: CASREAGGPGEQFF

clone_size: .
d_call: .
v_call: TRBV19
j_call: TRBJ1-2
cdr3_nt: TGTGCCAGTAGTATAGACCGGCAATCGAGGGATGGCTACACCTTC
cdr3_aa: CASSIDRQSRDGYTF

clone_size: .
d_call: TRBD1
v_call: TRBV5-1
j_call: TRBJ1-3
cdr3_nt: TGCGCCAGCAGCTTGTTTGGACAGGGGGCGTCTGGAAACACCATATATTTT
cdr3_aa: CASSLFGQGASGNTIYF

clone_size: .
d_call: .
v_call: TRBV7-9
j_call: TRBJ1-1
cdr3_nt: TGTGCCAGCAGCTCCCTCGGGGGGATGAACACTGAAGCTTTCTTT
cdr3_aa: CASSSLGGMNTEAFF

clone_size: .
d_call: .
v_call: TRBV5-1
j_call: TRBJ1-1
cdr3_nt: TGCGCCAGCAGCTTGGGAGCGGGGCTGAACACTGAAGCTTTCTTT
cdr3_aa: CASSLGAGLNTEAFF

clone_size: .
d_call: .
v_call: TRBV6-5
j_call: TRBJ2-7
cdr3_nt: TGTGCCAGCAGTTACTCGATGGGGCGGTACTCCTACGAGCAGTACTTC
cdr3_aa: CASSYSMGRYSYEQYF

clone_size: .
d_call: TRBD2
v_call: TRBV28
j_call: TRBJ2-2
cdr3_nt: TGTGCCAGCATTCCCGGGGGGTTGAACACCGGGGAGCTGTTTTTT
cdr3_aa: CASIPGGLNTGELFF

clone_size: .
d_call: TRBD2
v_call: TRBV4-1
j_call: TRBJ2-1
cdr3_nt: TGCGCCAGCAGCCAAGAAATAGCGGGGGGGCGATGGTATGAGCAGTTCTTC
cdr3_aa: CASSQEIAGGRWYEQFF

clone_size: few
d_call: .
v_call: TRBV27
j_call: TRBJ2-7
cdr3_nt: TGTGCCAGCACGGGGTTAAACGAGCAGTACTTC
cdr3_aa: CASTGLNEQYF

clone_size: .
d_call: .
v_call: TRBV7-9
j_call: TRBJ1-4
cdr3_nt: TGTGCCAGCAGCGAACAGGGAATGGCTGAAAAACTGTTTTTT
cdr3_aa: CASSEQGMAEKLFF

clone_size: few
d_call: TRBD1
v_call: TRBV18
j_call: TRBJ1-2
cdr3_nt: TGTGCCAGCTCACGACAGGGAATGAATAGCTACACCTTC
cdr3_aa: CASSRQGMNSYTF

clone_size: once
d_call: TRBD1
v_call: TRBV9
j_call: TRBJ1-1
cdr3_nt: TGTGCCAGCAGCACCCGGACAGGGGGGAACACTGAAGCTTTCTTT
cdr3_aa: CASSTRTGGNTEAFF

clone_size: .
d_call: TRBD1
v_call: TRBV7-9
j_call: TRBJ2-1
cdr3_nt: TGTGCCAGCAGCCCCAGGACAGGGGCCTACAATGAGCAGTTCTTC
cdr3_aa: CASSPRTGAYNEQFF

clone_size: .
d_call: TRBD1
v_call: TRBV2
j_call: TRBJ1-6
cdr3_nt: TGTGCCAGCAGTGCACAGGGGGCAGGGAATTCACCCCTCCACTTT
cdr3_aa: CASSAQGAGNSPLHF

clone_size: .
d_call: TRBD1
v_call: TRBV25-1
j_call: TRBJ1-5
cdr3_nt: TGTGCCAGCGCGGGACAGACTAGCAATCAGCCCCAGCATTTT
cdr3_aa: CASAGQTSNQPQHF

clone_size: .
d_call: TRBD2
v_call: TRBV2
j_call: TRBJ2-3
cdr3_nt: TGTGCCAGTAACTCCCGGGCCGGGAGGAAGAGCACAGATACGCAGTATTTT
cdr3_aa: CASNSRAGRKSTDTQYF

clone_size: .
d_call: TRBD1
v_call: TRBV19
j_call: TRBJ2-7
cdr3_nt: TGTGCCAGTAGTACCGACAGGGTACGGTACGAGCAGTACTTC
cdr3_aa: CASSTDRVRYEQYF

clone_size: .
d_call: TRBD2
v_call: TRBV19
j_call: TRBJ2-2
cdr3_nt: TGTGCCAGTAGTGACGGGACTAGCGCCGGGGAGCTGTTTTTT
cdr3_aa: CASSDGTSAGELFF

clone_size: .
d_call: .
v_call: TRBV29-1
j_call: TRBJ1-1
cdr3_nt: TGCAGCGCAGGACAGTCCATGAACACTGAAGCTTTCTTT
cdr3_aa: CSAGQSMNTEAFF

clone_size: .
d_call: .
v_call: TRBV4-2
j_call: TRBJ1-6
cdr3_nt: TGTGCCAGCAGCCAAGTTGGAGGGCCAGCTAATTCACCCCTCCACTTT
cdr3_aa: CASSQVGGPANSPLHF

clone_size: .
d_call: .
v_call: TRBV2
j_call: TRBJ1-2
cdr3_nt: TGTGCCAGCAGTGAAACCAGGGGCGAAAATGGCTACACCTTC
cdr3_aa: CASSETRGENGYTF

clone_size: .
d_call: TRBD1
v_call: TRBV6-6
j_call: TRBJ2-7
cdr3_nt: TGTGCCAGCAGCCAACTACGAGGACAGGTGGTGTCCGAGCAGTACTTC
cdr3_aa: CASSQLRGQVVSEQYF

clone_size: .
d_call: .
v_call: TRBV23-1
j_call: TRBJ2-5
cdr3_nt: TGCGCCAGCAGTCAATCTCTGCGGGAGACCCAGTACTTC
cdr3_aa: CASSQSLRETQYF

clone_size: once
d_call: TRBD1
v_call: TRBV6-5
j_call: TRBJ2-7
cdr3_nt: TGTGCCAGCAGTTACCGGGACAGCTACGAGCAGTACTTC
cdr3_aa: CASSYRDSYEQYF

clone_size: .
d_call: .
v_call: TRBV6-6
j_call: TRBJ1-5
cdr3_nt: TGTGCCAGCAGCCTCCCCCCGCGGCCCCAGCATTTT
cdr3_aa: CASSLPPRPQHF

clone_size: .
d_call: .
v_call: TRBV2
j_call: TRBJ1-5
cdr3_nt: TGTGCCAGCAGTGAAATGGGAGGGGACAATCAGCCCCAGCATTTT
cdr3_aa: CASSEMGGDNQPQHF

clone_size: .
d_call: TRBD1
v_call: TRBV29-1
j_call: TRBJ2-7
cdr3_nt: TGCAGCGTGGGTTGGACAGGTGCCTACGAGCAGTACTTC
cdr3_aa: CSVGWTGAYEQYF

clone_size: .
d_call: .
v_call: TRBV30
j_call: TRBJ1-2
cdr3_nt: TGTGCCCACGGCGGCGACTCGTCCTTTAACTATGGCTACACCTTC
cdr3_aa: CAHGGDSSFNYGYTF